The rows below give T cell receptor beta chains drawn from one sample of a study of T cell changes during pregnancy in multiple sclerosis. This table comes from immunoSEQ multiplex PCR, and its TCRdb copy is limited to in-frame clones, with some not included. The table includes tens of thousands of clones, approximately 90% detected once. The material sequenced was peripheral blood, taken in the third trimester of pregnancy. The receptors originated from a female donor in good health, enrolled as a control in a pregnancy study. The CDR3 runs from the conserved cysteine through the conserved F or W. The D gene is left open where the match is weak. Clone size, where shown, is once, few, many, or a class for clones that have expanded.

size: few; J: TRBJ2-1; D: TRBD1; V: TRBV18; CDR3: CASSPPGQGYNEQFF; DNA: TGTGCCAGCTCACCACCGGGACAGGGCTACAATGAGCAGTTCTTC
size: .; J: TRBJ1-3; D: .; V: TRBV6-5; CDR3: CASSYSKGGSGNTIYF; DNA: TGTGCCAGCAGTTACTCGAAAGGGGGTTCTGGAAACACCATATATTTT
size: .; J: TRBJ2-7; D: .; V: TRBV4-2; CDR3: CASSPNSYEQYF; DNA: TGTGCCAGCAGCCCCAATTCCTACGAGCAGTACTTC
size: once; J: TRBJ1-3; D: .; V: TRBV23-1; CDR3: CASSPTQLPSGNTIYF; DNA: TGCGCCAGCAGTCCCACACAATTACCCTCTGGAAACACCATATATTTT
size: .; J: TRBJ1-1; D: .; V: TRBV4-2; CDR3: CASSQGVAVKHTEAFF; DNA: TGTGCCAGCAGCCAAGGCGTAGCAGTGAAACACACTGAAGCTTTCTTT
size: .; J: TRBJ2-5; D: .; V: TRBV2; CDR3: CASSAERGETQYF; DNA: TGTGCCAGCAGCGCGGAGAGGGGGGAGACCCAGTACTTC
size: .; J: TRBJ1-1; D: .; V: TRBV4-2; CDR3: CASSHRGGQNTEAFF; DNA: TGTGCCAGCAGCCACCGCGGCGGACAGAACACTGAAGCTTTCTTT
size: few; J: TRBJ2-1; D: TRBD1; V: TRBV5-1; CDR3: CASSKGQGNRGDEQFF; DNA: TGCGCCAGCAGCAAGGGACAGGGAAATCGTGGGGATGAGCAGTTCTTC
size: .; J: TRBJ2-7; D: .; V: TRBV5-5; CDR3: CASSFTGNQQYF; DNA: TGTGCCAGCAGCTTTACAGGGAATCAGCAGTACTTC
size: .; J: TRBJ2-3; D: TRBD1; V: TRBV19; CDR3: CASSIGTGGFTDTQYF; DNA: TGTGCCAGTAGTATCGGGACAGGGGGTTTCACAGATACGCAGTATTTT
size: .; J: TRBJ1-6; D: .; V: TRBV30; CDR3: CAWRQGRIAPLHF; DNA: TGTGCCTGGAGACAGGGACGGATAGCACCCCTCCACTTT
size: .; J: TRBJ2-5; D: .; V: TRBV27; CDR3: CASSLYQRTQYF; DNA: TGTGCCAGCAGTTTGTATCAGCGGACCCAGTACTTC
size: .; J: TRBJ1-5; D: .; V: TRBV5-4; CDR3: CASSLDNPPQHF; DNA: TGTGCCAGCAGCTTAGACAACCCGCCCCAGCATTTT
size: .; J: TRBJ2-2; D: TRBD2; V: TRBV28; CDR3: CASSFGGTGGELFF; DNA: TGTGCCAGCAGTTTCGGGGGGACGGGCGGGGAGCTGTTTTTT
size: once; J: TRBJ1-4; D: .; V: TRBV7-9; CDR3: CASSPRQENEKLFF; DNA: TGTGCCAGCAGCCCGAGACAGGAGAATGAAAAACTGTTTTTT
size: .; J: TRBJ1-4; D: .; V: TRBV6-5; CDR3: CASRKTGTNEKLFF; DNA: TGTGCCAGCAGGAAAACAGGGACTAATGAAAAACTGTTTTTT
size: .; J: TRBJ2-7; D: .; V: TRBV7-2; CDR3: CASSSWRAYEQYF; DNA: TGTGCCAGCAGCTCATGGAGGGCCTACGAGCAGTACTTC
size: .; J: TRBJ1-2; D: TRBD1; V: TRBV4-3; CDR3: CASSLGQGVYGYTF; DNA: TGCGCCAGCAGCCTCGGACAGGGGGTCTATGGCTACACCTTC
size: .; J: TRBJ2-7; D: .; V: TRBV10-3; CDR3: CAISGGGYEQYF; DNA: TGTGCCATCAGTGGGGGAGGTTACGAGCAGTACTTC
size: .; J: TRBJ1-1; D: TRBD1; V: TRBV9; CDR3: CASSPQGDLHTEAFF; DNA: TGTGCCAGCAGCCCACAGGGGGACCTCCACACTGAAGCTTTCTTT
size: .; J: TRBJ1-3; D: TRBD1; V: TRBV7-9; CDR3: CASSSGTGGFSGNTIYF; DNA: TGTGCCAGCAGCTCGGGGACAGGGGGCTTTTCTGGAAACACCATATATTTT
size: .; J: TRBJ2-6; D: .; V: TRBV7-9; CDR3: CASSFPGTGANVLTF; DNA: TGTGCCAGCAGCTTCCCAGGGACTGGGGCCAACGTCCTGACTTTC
size: .; J: TRBJ2-1; D: TRBD2; V: TRBV4-3; CDR3: CASSGTSGLYNEQFF; DNA: TGCGCCAGCAGCGGGACTAGCGGGCTTTACAATGAGCAGTTCTTC
size: .; J: TRBJ2-2; D: TRBD1; V: TRBV27; CDR3: CASSLDRVAGELFF; DNA: TGTGCCAGCAGCCTGGACAGGGTAGCCGGGGAGCTGTTTTTT
size: .; J: TRBJ1-3; D: .; V: TRBV7-9; CDR3: CASYGNTIYF; DNA: TGTGCCAGCTATGGAAACACCATATATTTT
size: .; J: TRBJ1-1; D: .; V: TRBV30; CDR3: CAWSAPLDRLNRAAFF; DNA: TGTGCCTGGAGTGCCCCACTCGACAGGTTAAACCGTGCAGCTTTCTTT
size: .; J: TRBJ1-4; D: .; V: TRBV14; CDR3: CASSPGREKLFF; DNA: TGTGCCAGCAGCCCGGGGAGAGAAAAACTGTTTTTT
size: .; J: TRBJ1-1; D: .; V: TRBV20-1; CDR3: CSARVGAEAFF; DNA: TGCAGTGCTAGGGTGGGAGCCGAAGCTTTCTTT
size: .; J: TRBJ2-6; D: TRBD1; V: TRBV7-2; CDR3: CASSSPDRGRLSGANVLTF; DNA: TGTGCCAGCAGCTCTCCAGACAGGGGGAGACTCTCTGGGGCCAACGTCCTGACTTTC
size: .; J: TRBJ1-4; D: TRBD1; V: TRBV28; CDR3: CASSFGQVNEKLFF; DNA: TGTGCCAGCAGTTTTGGACAGGTTAATGAAAAACTGTTTTTT
size: .; J: TRBJ1-4; D: .; V: TRBV28; CDR3: CASSWARMRANEKLFF; DNA: TGTGCCAGCAGTTGGGCCCGGATGCGGGCTAATGAAAAACTGTTTTTT
size: once; J: TRBJ1-2; D: TRBD1; V: TRBV6-5; CDR3: CASRKQGALYGYTF; DNA: TGTGCCAGCAGAAAACAGGGGGCACTCTATGGCTACACCTTC
size: .; J: TRBJ1-1; D: .; V: TRBV11-1; CDR3: CASSFTIRDTSGNTEAFF; DNA: TGTGCCAGCAGCTTCACCATCCGGGACACCTCAGGGAACACTGAAGCTTTCTTT
size: few; J: TRBJ1-2; D: .; V: TRBV6-4; CDR3: CASSHPGLGYTF; DNA: TGTGCCAGCAGTCACCCAGGGCTTGGCTACACCTTC
size: once; J: TRBJ2-2; D: TRBD2; V: TRBV29-1; CDR3: CSVEGSGGALGELFF; DNA: TGCAGCGTTGAAGGGAGCGGGGGGGCCTTAGGGGAGCTGTTTTTT
size: once; J: TRBJ2-1; D: .; V: TRBV4-1; CDR3: CASSPRAESSYNEQFF; DNA: TGCGCCAGCAGCCCACGAGCGGAGAGCTCCTACAATGAGCAGTTCTTC
size: once; J: TRBJ2-1; D: .; V: TRBV27; CDR3: CASSLSGDNEQFF; DNA: TGTGCCAGCAGTTTATCTGGAGACAATGAGCAGTTCTTC
size: .; J: TRBJ1-1; D: .; V: TRBV30; CDR3: CAWSAPTVRAFF; DNA: TGTGCCTGGAGTGCCCCGACAGTTCGGGCTTTCTTT
size: .; J: TRBJ1-2; D: .; V: TRBV4-2; CDR3: CASSQFGSNGYTF; DNA: TGTGCCAGCAGCCAATTCGGGAGCAATGGCTACACCTTC
size: .; J: TRBJ1-2; D: .; V: TRBV7-9; CDR3: CASSQPRQAANYGYTF; DNA: TGTGCCAGCAGCCAACCCAGACAGGCTGCTAACTATGGCTACACCTTC
size: .; J: TRBJ1-4; D: .; V: TRBV15; CDR3: CATSRDSGEKLFF; DNA: TGTGCCACCAGCAGGGACAGTGGTGAAAAACTGTTTTTT
size: .; J: TRBJ1-6; D: .; V: TRBV15; CDR3: CATTDSRASYNSPLHF; DNA: TGTGCCACCACCGACAGTCGAGCTTCTTACAATTCACCCCTCCACTTT
size: .; J: TRBJ1-6; D: .; V: TRBV7-2; CDR3: CASSLAQGNSPLHF; DNA: TGTGCCAGCAGCTTAGCGCAGGGGAATTCACCCCTCCACTTT
size: few; J: TRBJ1-6; D: .; V: TRBV6-1; CDR3: CASSREQTNSPLHF; DNA: TGTGCCAGCAGTCGTGAACAGACTAATTCACCCCTCCACTTT